The 5 T cell receptor beta chains reported below all come from one sample, sequenced in a study of blood T cell repertoires in COVID-19. Clones were read by immunoSEQ multiplex PCR, and TCRdb kept only the in-frame ones, dropping some. The table lists a few hundred thousand clones, 75% to 90% of them singletons, with 1.2% in the top ten. Sequencing was done on a sample of PBMCs or T cells enriched from blood (not recorded which). These receptors all come from a young man who had recovered from COVID-19.

This chain links TRBV7-9 with TRBJ1-2, with D possibly matching TRBD1 (6 bases). Trimming pared 6 bases from V and 13 bases from J, leaving 18 bases between. CDR3 length: 12 residues. The germline V gene encodes CDR1 SEHNR and CDR2 FQNEAQ (reference sequence). Written as DNA, the CDR3 is TGTGCCAGCAGACCGGACAGCCTAGGGATCACCTTC. The encoded protein is CASRPDSLGITF.

V is TRBV18 and J is TRBJ2-3; no reliable D call. V was cut by 3 bases and J by 6 bases, with 10 bases left in between. This CDR3 is 13 amino acids long. CDR1 and CDR2 from the germline V gene are KGHSH and LQKENI. As DNA, the CDR3 is TGTGCCAGCTCACCTTACTCCTCCGATACGCAGTATTTT. Translation: CASSPYSSDTQYF.

This clone was seen only once. The chain combines TRBV11-1 with TRBJ2-5; weak D call: TRBD2 (6 bases). Germline-derived CDR1 and CDR2 are SGHAT and FQDESV (reference sequence). The CDR3 totals 15 residues. Between the trimmed V and J ends, which lost 3 bases and 1 base, there was a span of 12 bases. The CDR3 spells CASSFREAVQETQYF. The CDR3 DNA reads TGTGCCAGCAGCTTCAGGGAGGCAGTCCAAGAGACCCAGTACTTC. The complete variable domain, with remaining parts taken from reference TRBV11-1 and TRBJ2-5, reads EAEVAQSPRYKITEKSQAVAFWCDPISGHATLYWYRQILGQGPELLVQFQDESVVDDSQLPKDRFSAERLKGVDSTLKIQPAELGDSAMYLCASSFREAVQETQYFGPGTRLLVL.

The chain is built from TRBV3-1 (or the pseudogene TRBV3-2) and TRBJ2-1, with TRBD2 identical over 9 bases. The CDR3 is made up of 17 amino acids. CDR1 is LGHDT, CDR2 YNNKEL, per germline (reference sequence). V trimming: 5 bases; J trimming: 3 bases; junction bases outside the gene matches: 11. Here the CDR3 DNA reads TGTGCCAGCAGCAAAAAGGGGGCGGGAGGGGACTACAATGAGCAGTTCTTC. Its protein is CASSKKGAGGDYNEQFF.

This clone was observed once. V is TRBV3-1 (or the pseudogene TRBV3-2) and J is TRBJ2-5; D is unresolved. Germline-derived CDR1 and CDR2 are LGHDT and YNNKEL (reference sequence). V lost 4 bases and J lost 2, with 23 bases in between. CDR3 size: 18 residues. CDR3 DNA sequence: TGTGCCAGCAGCCTAAAGGAACAGCCAGCTGTAAGGCAAGAGACCCAGTACTTC. It translates to CASSLKEQPAVRQETQYF.